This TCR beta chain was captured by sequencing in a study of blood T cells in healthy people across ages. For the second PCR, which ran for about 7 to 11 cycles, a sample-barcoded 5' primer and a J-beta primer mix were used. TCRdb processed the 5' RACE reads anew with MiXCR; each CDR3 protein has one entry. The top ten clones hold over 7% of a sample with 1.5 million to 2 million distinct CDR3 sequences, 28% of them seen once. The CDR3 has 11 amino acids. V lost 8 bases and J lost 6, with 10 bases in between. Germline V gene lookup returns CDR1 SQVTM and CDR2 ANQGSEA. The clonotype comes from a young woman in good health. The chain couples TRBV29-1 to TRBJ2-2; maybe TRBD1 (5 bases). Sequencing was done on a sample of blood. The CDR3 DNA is TGCAGCATCCAAGGGGCCGGGGAGCTGTTTTTT. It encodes CSIQGAGELFF.